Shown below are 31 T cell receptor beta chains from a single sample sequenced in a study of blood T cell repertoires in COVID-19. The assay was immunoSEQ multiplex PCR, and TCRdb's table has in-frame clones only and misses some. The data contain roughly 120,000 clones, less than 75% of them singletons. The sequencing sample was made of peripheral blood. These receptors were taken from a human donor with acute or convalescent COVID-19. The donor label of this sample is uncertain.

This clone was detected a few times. As DNA, the CDR3 is TGTGCCAGCAGTTGGGACAGGGGGTCTCGGGGCAATCAGCCCCAGCATTTT. Translation gives CASSWDRGSRGNQPQHF. The chain has TRBV2 and TRBJ1-5; 11 nucleotides agree with TRBD1. V dropped 5 bases and J dropped 2; count of bases not matched to a gene: 8. Germline CDR1 SNHLY, CDR2 FYNNEI. The CDR3 runs 17 residues.

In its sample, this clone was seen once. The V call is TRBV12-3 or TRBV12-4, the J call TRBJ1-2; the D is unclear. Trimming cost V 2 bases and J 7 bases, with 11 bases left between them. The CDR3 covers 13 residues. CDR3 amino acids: CASSLLVTSGYTF. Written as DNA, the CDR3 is TGTGCCAGCAGTTTACTAGTCACGAGTGGCTACACCTTC.

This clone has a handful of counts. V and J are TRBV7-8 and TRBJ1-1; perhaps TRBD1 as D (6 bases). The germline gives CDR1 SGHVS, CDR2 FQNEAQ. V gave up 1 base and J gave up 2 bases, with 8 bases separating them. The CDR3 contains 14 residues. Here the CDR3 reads CASSLGRGNTEAFF. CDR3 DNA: TGTGCCAGCAGCTTAGGCAGGGGAAACACTGAAGCTTTCTTT.

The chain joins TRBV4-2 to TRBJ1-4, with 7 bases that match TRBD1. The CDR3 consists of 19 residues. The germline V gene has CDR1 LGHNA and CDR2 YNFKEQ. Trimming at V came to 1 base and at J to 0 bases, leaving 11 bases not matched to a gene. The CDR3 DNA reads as TGTGCCAGCAGCCAAGCCCTACCGGGACAGTCCTCAACTAATGAAAAACTGTTTTTT. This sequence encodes CASSQALPGQSSTNEKLFF.

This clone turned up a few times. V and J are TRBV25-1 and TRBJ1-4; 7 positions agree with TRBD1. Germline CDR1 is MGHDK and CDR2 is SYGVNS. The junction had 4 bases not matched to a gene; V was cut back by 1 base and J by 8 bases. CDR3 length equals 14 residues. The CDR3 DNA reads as TGTGCCAGCAGTGAATTAGGCAGGGGGGAAAAACTGTTTTTT. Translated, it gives CASSELGRGEKLFF.

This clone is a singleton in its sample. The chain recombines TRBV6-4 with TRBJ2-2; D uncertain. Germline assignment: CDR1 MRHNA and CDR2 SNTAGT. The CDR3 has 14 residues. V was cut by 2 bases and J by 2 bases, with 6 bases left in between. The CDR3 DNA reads TGTGCCAGCAGTGACGGCGGAAACACCGGGGAGCTGTTTTTT. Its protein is CASSDGGNTGELFF.

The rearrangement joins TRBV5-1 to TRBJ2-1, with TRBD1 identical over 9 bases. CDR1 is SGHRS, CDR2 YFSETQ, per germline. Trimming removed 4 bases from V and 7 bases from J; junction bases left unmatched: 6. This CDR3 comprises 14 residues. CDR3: CASSDQDRGNEQFF. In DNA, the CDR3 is TGCGCCAGCAGCGACCAGGACAGGGGAAATGAGCAGTTCTTC.

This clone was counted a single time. CDR3 in amino acids: CASSGTGSTYEQYF. As DNA, the CDR3 is TGTGCCAGTAGTGGGACAGGGTCTACCTACGAGCAGTACTTC. The chain links TRBV19 to TRBJ2-7, with TRBD1 matching 9 bases. Germline V gene lookup returns CDR1 LNHDA and CDR2 SQIVND (reference sequence). CDR3 length equals 14 residues. J gave up 2 bases and V 5 bases, and 4 bases lay outside the gene matches.

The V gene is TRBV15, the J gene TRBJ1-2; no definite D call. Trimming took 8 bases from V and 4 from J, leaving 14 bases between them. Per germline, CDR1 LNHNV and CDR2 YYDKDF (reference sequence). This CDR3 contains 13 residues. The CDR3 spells CATRKVGFYGYTF. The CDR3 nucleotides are TGTGCCACCCGTAAGGTGGGCTTCTATGGCTACACCTTC.

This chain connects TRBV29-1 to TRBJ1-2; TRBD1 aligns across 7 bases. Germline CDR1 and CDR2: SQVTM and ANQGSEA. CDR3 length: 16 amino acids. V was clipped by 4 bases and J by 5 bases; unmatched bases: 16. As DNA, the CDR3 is TGCAGCGTTGCCCGACAGGGCTCCAGCCTGCGGTATGGCTACACCTTC. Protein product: CSVARQGSSLRYGYTF.

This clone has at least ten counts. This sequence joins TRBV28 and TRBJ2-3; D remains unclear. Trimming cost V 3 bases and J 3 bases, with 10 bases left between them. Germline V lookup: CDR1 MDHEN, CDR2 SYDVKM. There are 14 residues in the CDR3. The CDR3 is CASSFLAGTDTQYF. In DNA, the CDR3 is TGTGCCAGCAGTTTTTTAGCTGGAACAGATACGCAGTATTTT. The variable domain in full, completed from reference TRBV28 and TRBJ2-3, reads DVKVTQSSRYLVKRTGEKVFLECVQDMDHENMFWYRQDPGLGLRLIYFSYDVKMKEKGDIPEGYSVSREKKERFSLILESASTNQTSMYLCASSFLAGTDTQYFGPGTRLTVL.

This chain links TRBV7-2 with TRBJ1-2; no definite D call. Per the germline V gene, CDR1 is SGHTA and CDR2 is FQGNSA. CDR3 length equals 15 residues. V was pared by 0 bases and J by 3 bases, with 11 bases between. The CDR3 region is CASSLAGGVDYGYTF. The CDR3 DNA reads TGTGCCAGCAGCTTAGCGGGCGGGGTTGACTATGGCTACACCTTC.

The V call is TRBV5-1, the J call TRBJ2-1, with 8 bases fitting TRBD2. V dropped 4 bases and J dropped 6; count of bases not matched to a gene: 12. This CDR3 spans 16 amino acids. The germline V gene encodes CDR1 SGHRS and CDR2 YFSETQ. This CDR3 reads CASSPMIGGEVNEQFF. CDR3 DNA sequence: TGCGCCAGCAGCCCCATGATCGGGGGGGAAGTCAATGAGCAGTTCTTC. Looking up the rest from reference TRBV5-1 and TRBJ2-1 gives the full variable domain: KAGVTQTPRYLIKTRGQQVTLSCSPISGHRSVSWYQQTPGQGLQFLFEYFSETQRNKGNFPGRFSGRQFSNSRSEMNVSTLELGDSALYLCASSPMIGGEVNEQFFGPGTRLTVL.

The CDR3 reads CASTSDRGGNEQFF. The CDR3 DNA sequence: TGTGCCAGCACCTCGGACAGGGGCGGCAATGAGCAGTTCTTC. This chain uses TRBV7-9 with TRBJ2-1; 9 bases agree with TRBD1. In germline, CDR1 is SEHNR, CDR2 FQNEAQ (reference sequence). V gave up 7 bases and J gave up 6 bases; unmatched junction bases: 7. CDR3 length equals 14 residues.

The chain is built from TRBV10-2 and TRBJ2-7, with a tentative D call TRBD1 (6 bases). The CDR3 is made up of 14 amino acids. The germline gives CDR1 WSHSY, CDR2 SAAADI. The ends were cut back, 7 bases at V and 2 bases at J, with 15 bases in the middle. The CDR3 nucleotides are TGCGCCAGCACCACAGGGTTCACGGCCTACGAGCAGTACTTC. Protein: CASTTGFTAYEQYF.

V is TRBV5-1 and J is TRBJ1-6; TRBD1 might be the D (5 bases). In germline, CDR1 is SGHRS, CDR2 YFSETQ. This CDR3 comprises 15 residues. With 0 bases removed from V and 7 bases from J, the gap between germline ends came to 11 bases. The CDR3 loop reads CASSLDRGANSPLHF. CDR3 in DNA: TGCGCCAGCAGCTTGGATAGGGGCGCGAATTCACCCCTCCACTTT. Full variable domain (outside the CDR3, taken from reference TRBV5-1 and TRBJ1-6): KAGVTQTPRYLIKTRGQQVTLSCSPISGHRSVSWYQQTPGQGLQFLFEYFSETQRNKGNFPGRFSGRQFSNSRSEMNVSTLELGDSALYLCASSLDRGANSPLHFGNGTRLTVT.

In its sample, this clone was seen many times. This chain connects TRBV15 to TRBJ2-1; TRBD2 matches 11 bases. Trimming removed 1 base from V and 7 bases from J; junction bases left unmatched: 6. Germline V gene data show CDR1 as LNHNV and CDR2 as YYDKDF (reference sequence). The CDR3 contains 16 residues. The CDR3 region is CATSRGPSGGRNEQFF. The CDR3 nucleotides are TGTGCCACCAGCAGAGGTCCTAGCGGGGGGAGGAATGAGCAGTTCTTC.

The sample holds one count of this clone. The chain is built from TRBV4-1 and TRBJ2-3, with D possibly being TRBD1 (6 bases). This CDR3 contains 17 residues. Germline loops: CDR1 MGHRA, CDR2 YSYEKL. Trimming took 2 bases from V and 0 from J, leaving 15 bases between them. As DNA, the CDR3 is TGCGCCAGCAGCCAATCCACCGGGACAATCAGCACAGATACGCAGTATTTT. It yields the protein CASSQSTGTISTDTQYF.

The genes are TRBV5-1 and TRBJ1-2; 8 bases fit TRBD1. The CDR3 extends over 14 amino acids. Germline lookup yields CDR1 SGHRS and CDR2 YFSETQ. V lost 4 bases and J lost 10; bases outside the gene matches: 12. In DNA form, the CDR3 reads TGCGCCAGCAGCCGTCCGGGACAGGAGGGACACTACACCTTC. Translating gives CASSRPGQEGHYTF. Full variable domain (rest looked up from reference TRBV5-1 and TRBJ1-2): KAGVTQTPRYLIKTRGQQVTLSCSPISGHRSVSWYQQTPGQGLQFLFEYFSETQRNKGNFPGRFSGRQFSNSRSEMNVSTLELGDSALYLCASSRPGQEGHYTFGSGTRLTVV.

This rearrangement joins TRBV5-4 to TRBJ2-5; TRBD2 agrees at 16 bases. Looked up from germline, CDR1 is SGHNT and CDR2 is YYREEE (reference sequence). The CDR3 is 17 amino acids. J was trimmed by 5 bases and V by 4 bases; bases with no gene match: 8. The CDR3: CASSPGTSGGAWETQYF. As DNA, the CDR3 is TGTGCCAGCAGCCCGGGGACTAGCGGGGGGGCTTGGGAGACCCAGTACTTC.

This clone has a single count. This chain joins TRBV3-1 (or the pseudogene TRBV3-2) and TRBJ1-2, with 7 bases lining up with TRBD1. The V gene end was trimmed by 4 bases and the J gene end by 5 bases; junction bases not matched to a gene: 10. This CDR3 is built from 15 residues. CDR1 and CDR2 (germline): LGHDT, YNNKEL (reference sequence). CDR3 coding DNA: TGTGCCAGCAGCCGACGGTCCCGGGACAGTTATGGCTACACCTTC. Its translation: CASSRRSRDSYGYTF.

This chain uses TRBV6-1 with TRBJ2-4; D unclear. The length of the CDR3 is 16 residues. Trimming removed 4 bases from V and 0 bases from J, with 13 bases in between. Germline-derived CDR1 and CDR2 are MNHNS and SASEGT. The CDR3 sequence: CASSGGFLLAKNIQYF. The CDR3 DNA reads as TGTGCCAGCAGTGGAGGTTTCCTTCTAGCCAAAAACATTCAGTACTTC.

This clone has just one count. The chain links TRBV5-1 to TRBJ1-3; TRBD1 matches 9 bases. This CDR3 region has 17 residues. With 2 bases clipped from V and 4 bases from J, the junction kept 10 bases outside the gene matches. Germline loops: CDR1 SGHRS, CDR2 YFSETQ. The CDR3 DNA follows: TGCGCCAGCAGCTTAGCCCCGACAGGGGGATCAGGAAACACCATATATTTT. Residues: CASSLAPTGGSGNTIYF.

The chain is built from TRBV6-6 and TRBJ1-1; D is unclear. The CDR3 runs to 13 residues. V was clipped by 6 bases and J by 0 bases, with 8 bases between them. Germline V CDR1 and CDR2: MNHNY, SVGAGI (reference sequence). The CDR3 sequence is CASREDLNTEAFF. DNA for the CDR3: TGTGCCAGCAGGGAAGACTTGAACACTGAAGCTTTCTTT.

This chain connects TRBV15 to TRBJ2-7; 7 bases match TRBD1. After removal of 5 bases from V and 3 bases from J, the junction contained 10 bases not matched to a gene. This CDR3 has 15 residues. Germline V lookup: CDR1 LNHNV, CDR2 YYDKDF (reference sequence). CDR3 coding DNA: TGTGCCACCAGCCTTATCGGACAGGCGAACTACGAGCAGTACTTC. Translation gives CATSLIGQANYEQYF.

The DNA of the CDR3 is TGCAGCGTTGAAGGAAGGTCAGGATTCAATGAGCAGTTCTTC. Encoded protein: CSVEGRSGFNEQFF. This sequence joins TRBV29-1 and TRBJ2-1; no clear D. Trimming removed 1 base at V and 6 bases at J, with 13 bases between. This CDR3 contains 14 residues. Germline CDR1 SQVTM, CDR2 ANQGSEA.

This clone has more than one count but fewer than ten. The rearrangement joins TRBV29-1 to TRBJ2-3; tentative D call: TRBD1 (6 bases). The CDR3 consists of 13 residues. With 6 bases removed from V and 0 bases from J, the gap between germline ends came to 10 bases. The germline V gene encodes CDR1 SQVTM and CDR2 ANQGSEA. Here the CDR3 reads CSVGHASTDTQYF. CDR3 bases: TGCAGCGTGGGACACGCGAGCACAGATACGCAGTATTTT.

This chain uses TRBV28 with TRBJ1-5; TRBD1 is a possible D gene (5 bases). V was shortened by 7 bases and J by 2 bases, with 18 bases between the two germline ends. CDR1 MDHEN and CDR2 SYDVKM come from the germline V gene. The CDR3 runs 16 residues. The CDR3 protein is CASNQREGRGNQPQHF. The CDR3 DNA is TGTGCCAGCAACCAGAGGGAGGGGAGGGGCAATCAGCCCCAGCATTTT. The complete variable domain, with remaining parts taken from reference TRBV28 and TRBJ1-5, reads DVKVTQSSRYLVKRTGEKVFLECVQDMDHENMFWYRQDPGLGLRLIYFSYDVKMKEKGDIPEGYSVSREKKERFSLILESASTNQTSMYLCASNQREGRGNQPQHFGDGTRLSIL.

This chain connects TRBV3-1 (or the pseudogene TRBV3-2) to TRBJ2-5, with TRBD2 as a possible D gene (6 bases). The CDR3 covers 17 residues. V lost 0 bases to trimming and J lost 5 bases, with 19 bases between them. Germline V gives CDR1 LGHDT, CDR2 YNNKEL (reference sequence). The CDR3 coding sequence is TGTGCCAGCAGCCAAGAGTTGGCGGGGAGCCCCCAGGAGACCCAGTACTTC. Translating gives CASSQELAGSPQETQYF.

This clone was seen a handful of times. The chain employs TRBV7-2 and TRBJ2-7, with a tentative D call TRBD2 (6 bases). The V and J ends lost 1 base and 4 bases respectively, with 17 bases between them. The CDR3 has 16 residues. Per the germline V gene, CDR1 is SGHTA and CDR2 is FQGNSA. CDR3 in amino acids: CASSLGSLGGAYEQYV. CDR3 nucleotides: TGTGCCAGCAGCTTAGGGTCCTTGGGCGGGGCTTACGAGCAGTACGTC.

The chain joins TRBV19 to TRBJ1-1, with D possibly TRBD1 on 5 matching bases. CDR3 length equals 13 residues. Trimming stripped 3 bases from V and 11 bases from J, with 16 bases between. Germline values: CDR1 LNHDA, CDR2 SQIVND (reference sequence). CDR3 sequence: CASSITQGFKAFF. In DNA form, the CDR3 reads TGTGCCAGTAGTATTACGCAGGGATTCAAGGCTTTCTTT.